Detailed here is one T cell receptor beta chain. Methods used by the authors: Researchers report that nucleated cell counts were estimated from reference gene primer amplification. The protocol was immunoSEQ multiplex PCR, while the TCRdb copy is restricted to in-frame clones and leaves out a portion. Clonal size and the V and J genes are those of that table, whereas D and trimming came from the DNA. The sample lists just over 150,000 clones, roughly 88% occurring once. The CDR3 contains 13 residues. The germline V gene has CDR1 MRHNA and CDR2 SNTAGT. Trimming removed 3 bases from V and 3 bases from J, with 8 bases in between. This sample is drawn from a study of blood T cell repertoires in COVID-19. Turning to the study itself: Both acute and convalescent COVID-19 samples were obtained from the United States, Italy and Spain. T cells, B-cell-depleted T cells, or PBMCs provided the cDNA or gDNA that served as material.

The rearrangement joins TRBV6-4 to TRBJ1-1; maybe TRBD1 (5 bases). The sample comprised peripheral blood. The sequence was obtained from a woman aged 50 to 65 with acute or convalescent COVID-19. For the CDR3, the DNA is TGTGCCAGCAGTGAAGGGGTGGACACTGAAGCTTTCTTT. Encoded protein: CASSEGVDTEAFF.